The present T cell receptor (beta chain) was sequenced within a study of blood T cell repertoires in COVID-19. Study details: The origin of the acute and convalescent COVID-19 samples was the United States, Italy and Spain. In each case, the material was cDNA or gDNA derived from T cells, B-cell-depleted T cells, or PBMCs.

V lost 3 bases and J lost 9, with 12 bases in between. The CDR3 is 13 amino acids. Method: immunoSEQ multiplex PCR; TCRdb's copy keeps in-frame clones and lacks some. The sample has 45,000 to 60,000 clones, 70% to 90% seen once; the top ten hold 1% to 1.5%. The clonotype originates from a man in his sixties with acute or convalescent COVID-19. The chain recombines TRBV12-3 or TRBV12-4 with TRBJ2-1, with D tentatively TRBD1 (5 bases). Sequencing was done on a sample of peripheral blood. CDR3 protein: CASSFGRASEQFF. In DNA, the CDR3 is TGTGCCAGCAGTTTTGGCAGGGCGAGTGAGCAGTTCTTC.